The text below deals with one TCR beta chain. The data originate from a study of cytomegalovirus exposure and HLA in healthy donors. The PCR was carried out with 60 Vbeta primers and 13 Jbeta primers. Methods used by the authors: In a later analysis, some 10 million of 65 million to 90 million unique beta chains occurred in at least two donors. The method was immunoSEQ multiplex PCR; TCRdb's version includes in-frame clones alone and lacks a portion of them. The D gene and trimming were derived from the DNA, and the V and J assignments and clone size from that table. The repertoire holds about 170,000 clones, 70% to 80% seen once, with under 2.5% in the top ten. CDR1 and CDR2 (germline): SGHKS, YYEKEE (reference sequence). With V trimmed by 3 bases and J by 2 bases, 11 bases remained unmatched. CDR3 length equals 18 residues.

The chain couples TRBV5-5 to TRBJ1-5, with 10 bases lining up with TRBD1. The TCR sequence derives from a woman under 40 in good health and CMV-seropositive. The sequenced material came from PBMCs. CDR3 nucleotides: TGTGCCAGCAGCTCCCTCCCAAAGGACAGGGGGGGCAATCAGCCCCAGCATTTT. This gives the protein CASSSLPKDRGGNQPQHF.